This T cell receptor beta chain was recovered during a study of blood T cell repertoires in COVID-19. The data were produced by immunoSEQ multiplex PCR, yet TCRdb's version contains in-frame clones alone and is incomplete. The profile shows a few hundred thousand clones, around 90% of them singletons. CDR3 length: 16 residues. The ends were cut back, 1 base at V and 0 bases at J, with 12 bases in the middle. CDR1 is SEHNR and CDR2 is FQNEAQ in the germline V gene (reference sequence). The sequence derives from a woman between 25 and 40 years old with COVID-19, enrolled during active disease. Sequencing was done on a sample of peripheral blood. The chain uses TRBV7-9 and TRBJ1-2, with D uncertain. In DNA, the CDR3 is TGTGCCAGCAGCTTAGATCATCTCCTATCTAACTATGGCTACACCTTC. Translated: CASSLDHLLSNYGYTF.